Following are 24 T cell receptor beta chains from one sample sequenced in a study of monozygotic twins with inflammatory bowel disease. TCRdb reprocessed the 5' RACE reads, with one entry per CDR3 protein and no DNA. The sample includes about 450,000 distinct CDR3 sequences. The sample consisted of blood. Receptors were obtained from a human donor with ulcerative colitis or Crohn's disease, or a healthy co-twin of an affected twin (not recorded which).

The chain has TRBV5-1 and TRBJ1-4. The CDR3 covers 16 residues. The germline CDR1 and CDR2 sequences are SGHRS and YFSETQ. This chain's CDR3 is CASSLAPGLSNEKLFF.

This chain joins TRBV5-1 and TRBJ1-2. CDR1 is SGHRS and CDR2 is YFSETQ in the germline V gene. The CDR3 extends over 14 amino acids. The CDR3: CASSSGPANYGYTF.

This chain connects TRBV6-2 or TRBV6-3 to TRBJ1-5. CDR3 size: 13 residues. Germline assignment: CDR1 MNHEY and CDR2 SVGEGT. The CDR3 spells CASSYMGNQPQHF.

V and J are TRBV7-9 and TRBJ1-3. In germline, CDR1 is SEHNR, CDR2 FQNEAQ (reference sequence). The CDR3 spans 15 residues. CDR3 loop: CASSLVPNSGNTIYF.

The J gene is TRBJ2-1, the V gene TRBV24-1; absent DNA, TCRdb's TRBD1 call cannot be checked. Germline V gene data show CDR1 as KGHDR and CDR2 as SFDVKD. CDR3 length: 16 amino acids. The CDR3: CATSVPRGGAYNEQFF.

J is TRBJ1-4 and V is TRBV7-2; TCRdb proposes TRBD1, but this gene call is untestable without DNA. The CDR3 has 15 amino acids. Germline values: CDR1 SGHTA, CDR2 FQGNSA. CDR3 loop: CASSPTRGVNEKLFF.

This chain links TRBV7-2 with TRBJ1-1; TCRdb gives TRBD1 as the D gene, but with no DNA this cannot be confirmed. The CDR3 runs 15 residues. Germline V gene lookup returns CDR1 SGHTA and CDR2 FQGNSA. CDR3 amino acids: CASSLAATGGFEAFF. The whole variable domain, filled in from reference TRBV7-2 and TRBJ1-1, reads GAGVSQSPSNKVTEKGKDVELRCDPISGHTALYWYRQSLGQGLEFLIYFQGNSAPDKSGLPSDRFSAERTGGSVSTLTIQRTQQEDSAVYLCASSLAATGGFEAFFGQGTRLTVV.

This chain links TRBV5-1 with TRBJ1-2. From germline, CDR1 is SGHRS and CDR2 YFSETQ. The CDR3 has 13 amino acids. The CDR3 loop is CASSQDGGYGYTF.

V is TRBV29-1 and J is TRBJ1-2; the D call from TCRdb, TRBD1, cannot be confirmed without DNA. This CDR3 has 11 amino acids. From germline, CDR1 is SQVTM and CDR2 ANQGSEA. The CDR3 loop reads CSAGQGRRYTF.

V is TRBV7-9 and J is TRBJ1-5. This CDR3 is built from 17 residues. From germline, CDR1 is SEHNR and CDR2 FQNEAQ (reference sequence). The CDR3 is CASSLYLGFGMNQPQHF.

J is TRBJ1-5 and V is TRBV20-1. Per the germline V gene, CDR1 is DFQATT and CDR2 is SNEGSKA (reference sequence). The CDR3 loop spans 12 amino acids. CDR3 residues: CSVQSSNQPQHF.

The chain combines TRBV27 with TRBJ1-2. This CDR3 is 17 amino acids long. From germline, CDR1 is MNHEY and CDR2 SMNVEV (reference sequence). The CDR3 loop is CASSLSGRDHPNYGYTF.

CDR3 loop: CASSVGLLGDTQYF. The gene calls are TRBV9 and TRBJ2-3. The V gene's germline CDR1 is SGDLS and CDR2 YYNGEE. The CDR3 runs 14 residues.

The chain has TRBV11-2 and TRBJ1-2; as DNA is missing, the TRBD1 call by TCRdb cannot be tested. From germline, CDR1 is SGHAT and CDR2 FQNNGV. The CDR3 length is 17 residues. The CDR3 spells CASSVTGTGGANYGYTF.

The chain links TRBV19 to TRBJ1-1. Per the germline V gene, CDR1 is LNHDA and CDR2 is SQIVND (reference sequence). The CDR3 consists of 13 residues. The chain's CDR3 is CASSISQNTEAFF.

The V gene is TRBV20-1, the J gene TRBJ2-7. Germline V gene lookup returns CDR1 DFQATT and CDR2 SNEGSKA (reference sequence). The CDR3 is 15 amino acids. The CDR3 loop reads CSATDRYRTTYEQYF.

The rearrangement links TRBV20-1 to TRBJ2-1; the D call of TRBD2 rests on TCRdb alone, since no DNA is present to check it. Germline V CDR1 and CDR2: DFQATT, SNEGSKA (reference sequence). The CDR3 extends over 16 amino acids. CDR3 loop: CSGSQPSASSYNEQFF.

V gene TRBV10-3 combines with J gene TRBJ1-1; TCRdb's D gene call, TRBD1, goes unchecked for lack of DNA. Germline V CDR1 and CDR2: ENHRY, SYGVKD. The CDR3 runs to 11 residues. CDR3 protein: CAIGVGQQAFF.

This sequence joins TRBV5-6 and TRBJ1-1. Per germline, CDR1 SGHDT and CDR2 YYEEEE. CDR3 length equals 14 residues. CDR3 residues: CASSKGRLNTEAFF.

The J gene is TRBJ1-5, the V gene TRBV5-6; TCRdb's assignment of TRBD1 cannot be checked, as there is no DNA. In germline, CDR1 is SGHDT, CDR2 YYEEEE. The CDR3 totals 15 residues. The CDR3 reads CASSFGRGAGQPQHF.

The CDR3 region is CASSPESPISQAFF. The chain is built from TRBV7-9 and TRBJ1-1. Germline-derived CDR1 and CDR2 are SEHNR and FQNEAQ (reference sequence). This CDR3 has 14 residues. Looking up the rest from reference TRBV7-9 and TRBJ1-1 gives the full variable domain: DTGVSQNPRHKITKRGQNVTFRCDPISEHNRLYWYRQTLGQGPEFLTYFQNEAQLEKSRLLSDRFSAERPKGSFSTLEIQRTEQGDSAMYLCASSPESPISQAFFGQGTRLTVV.

V is TRBV12-3 or TRBV12-4 and J is TRBJ1-3; TCRdb picks TRBD1, but there is no DNA to check that call. The CDR3 runs to 14 residues. This CDR3 reads CASSNRVAGNTIYF.

This chain links TRBV7-3 with TRBJ2-7; the TCRdb call, TRBD2, lacks DNA for checking. The CDR3 runs 15 residues. The germline gives CDR1 SGHTA, CDR2 FQGTGA. The CDR3 protein is CASSSAGGLMYEQYF.

V gene TRBV28 combines with J gene TRBJ1-2; TCRdb lists TRBD1, though no DNA is available to test this call. This CDR3 region has 15 residues. Germline values: CDR1 MDHEN, CDR2 SYDVKM. The CDR3 here is CASRAPGQGNYGYTF.